The 32 T cell receptor beta chains below all came from one sample that was sequenced in a study of CXCR3-negative and CXCR3-positive naive CD8 T cells (dated by TCRdb to the late 2010s). Instrument on record: NextSeq 550. The Human TCR Profiling Kit (MiLaboratory) was used to make UMI-labeled 5' RACE TRB cDNA libraries. TCRdb reprocessed the sequencing reads and holds a single record per CDR3 protein sequence, with no DNA. This sample's table contains 5,000 to 6,500 distinct CDR3 sequences. The ten most abundant clones make up around 2% of the sample. The specimen sequenced was naive CXCR3- CD8+ T cells from blood. This specimen's cell subset or site label, per the study, means: CD45RO-CCR7+CD27+CD95- naive CD8+ T cells lacking CXCR3 (TNR3-). Every receptor here comes from a human donor in good health. Some clones in this sample may be carry-over from other donors' samples.

The chain employs TRBV19 and TRBJ1-1. In germline, CDR1 is LNHDA, CDR2 SQIVND (reference sequence). The CDR3 has 14 amino acids. CDR3: CASSILSSNTEAFF.

This clonotype is deemed medium-sized by its frequency. The chain uses TRBV5-1 and TRBJ1-1; the TCRdb D gene call, TRBD1, has no DNA to confirm it. CDR3 length: 14 amino acids. Germline CDR1 reads SGHRS; CDR2 reads YFSETQ. CDR3 region: CASSAGTVNTEAFF.

V usage is TRBV6-2 or TRBV6-3 and J usage is TRBJ2-1; the TCRdb call, TRBD2, lacks DNA for checking. This CDR3 spans 14 amino acids. CDR1 is MNHEY and CDR2 is SVGEGT in the germline V gene. This CDR3 is CASGGLLGANEQFF.

The chain uses TRBV7-6 and TRBJ2-3; the D call of TRBD1 rests on TCRdb alone, since no DNA is present to check it. CDR1 SGHVS and CDR2 FNYEAQ come from the germline V gene. The CDR3 length is 13 residues. The CDR3 here is CASSFGGADTQYF. The whole variable domain, filled in from reference TRBV7-6 and TRBJ2-3, reads GAGVSQSPRYKVTKRGQDVALRCDPISGHVSLYWYRQALGQGPEFLTYFNYEAQQDKSGLPNDRFSAERPEGSISTLTIQRTEQRDSAMYRCASSFGGADTQYFGPGTRLTVL.

The V call is TRBV19, the J call TRBJ1-1; the D gene TCRdb calls, TRBD1, cannot be checked with no DNA. CDR1 is LNHDA, CDR2 SQIVND, per germline (reference sequence). CDR3 size: 14 residues. CDR3 region: CASSMLGVDTEAFF.

This clonotype registers medium-sized by frequency. This chain joins TRBV6-2 or TRBV6-3 and TRBJ2-2. Germline assignment: CDR1 MNHEY and CDR2 SVGEGT. The CDR3 spans 16 residues. CDR3 amino acids: CASSYGASVVTGELFF.

The chain combines TRBV29-1 with TRBJ1-1; TCRdb proposes TRBD1, but this gene call is untestable without DNA. Germline V CDR1 and CDR2: SQVTM, ANQGSEA. CDR3 length: 13 residues. The chain's CDR3 is CSVDSGHLLEAFF.

J is TRBJ1-2 and V is TRBV29-1; TCRdb designates TRBD1, a call that cannot be tested without DNA. Germline CDR1 reads SQVTM; CDR2 reads ANQGSEA. This CDR3 is 16 amino acids long. CDR3 sequence reads: CSVEAPRRADNYGYTF.

J is TRBJ2-3 and V is TRBV13; absent DNA, TCRdb's TRBD2 call cannot be checked. Germline V lookup: CDR1 PRHDT, CDR2 FYEKMQ (reference sequence). This CDR3 has 13 amino acids. The CDR3 sequence: CASRAGPTDTQYF.

This clonotype is identified as medium-sized from frequency. V usage is TRBV21-1 and J usage is TRBJ2-1; checking the TCRdb D call of TRBD1 is not possible without DNA. TRBV21-1 is annotated as a pseudogene. The CDR3 is 16 residues long. The CDR3 protein is CASSKLRAGPYNEQFF.

This clonotype is classed as medium-sized by frequency. The genes are TRBV29-1 and TRBJ1-2; the D call from TCRdb, TRBD1, cannot be confirmed without DNA. Germline loops: CDR1 SQVTM, CDR2 ANQGSEA. This CDR3 comprises 14 residues. CDR3 protein: CSVGPTGSIYGYTF.

This clonotype is classed as medium-sized by frequency. CDR3 sequence: CASLSVSGGPLYNEQFF. The chain carries TRBV19 and TRBJ2-1; TCRdb returns TRBD1, unconfirmable since there is no DNA. Germline V gene data show CDR1 as LNHDA and CDR2 as SQIVND (reference sequence). The CDR3 spans 17 residues.

This clonotype registers medium-sized by frequency. The chain joins TRBV9 to TRBJ2-1; the TCRdb call, TRBD1, lacks DNA for checking. This CDR3 spans 15 amino acids. Germline V CDR1 and CDR2: SGDLS, YYNGEE. The CDR3 spells CASSVGVRETNEQFF.

This clonotype is identified as medium-sized from frequency. This CDR3 reads CSASSGGSYNEQFF. The chain is built from TRBV20-1 and TRBJ2-1; TCRdb's assignment of TRBD2 cannot be checked, as there is no DNA. The CDR3 spans 14 residues. The germline V gene has CDR1 DFQATT and CDR2 SNEGSKA (reference sequence).

This clonotype registers medium-sized by frequency. V usage is TRBV12-3 or TRBV12-4 and J usage is TRBJ2-7. The CDR3 covers 14 residues. CDR3 sequence: CASSLNRGPYEQYF.

This clonotype is called medium-sized based on its frequency. This chain uses TRBV29-1 with TRBJ1-2. This CDR3 is 13 amino acids long. Per germline, CDR1 SQVTM and CDR2 ANQGSEA. This CDR3 reads CSVDEGMGYGYTF. Filled out from reference TRBV29-1 and TRBJ1-2, the complete variable domain reads SAVISQKPSRDICQRGTSLTIQCQVDSQVTMMFWYRQQPGQSLTLIATANQGSEATYESGFVIDKFPISRPNLTFSTLTVSNMSPEDSSIYLCSVDEGMGYGYTFGSGTRLTVV.

The V call is TRBV29-1, the J call TRBJ2-3. This CDR3 comprises 13 residues. Per germline, CDR1 SQVTM and CDR2 ANQGSEA. CDR3 sequence: CSVEDRYTDTQYF.

V gene TRBV3-1 combines with J gene TRBJ1-1. This CDR3 comprises 15 residues. The germline V gene encodes CDR1 LGHDT and CDR2 YNNKEL (reference sequence). CDR3 amino acids: CASSQVPAENTEAFF.

Its frequency marks this clonotype as medium-sized (0.01 to 0.1%). This chain uses TRBV29-1 with TRBJ1-2. CDR3 size: 12 residues. The germline V gene encodes CDR1 SQVTM and CDR2 ANQGSEA. The CDR3 protein is CSVEWGYYGYTF.

The chain uses TRBV5-1 and TRBJ1-1; without DNA, the TCRdb call of TRBD1 cannot be checked. The CDR3 runs 14 residues. Germline V gene sequence: CDR1 SGHRS, CDR2 YFSETQ. The CDR3 sequence is CASSLEGDTPEAFF.

This clonotype is identified as medium-sized (0.01 to 0.1%) from frequency. This chain uses TRBV10-3 with TRBJ2-1; TCRdb's D gene call, TRBD1, goes unchecked for lack of DNA. Germline CDR1 and CDR2: ENHRY and SYGVKD. CDR3 length: 16 residues. CDR3 sequence: CATEDSLRGPYNEQFF.

This clonotype is deemed medium-sized by its frequency. The chain recombines TRBV29-1 with TRBJ2-7; the D gene TCRdb calls, TRBD1, cannot be checked with no DNA. This CDR3 has 17 amino acids. The germline CDR1 and CDR2 sequences are SQVTM and ANQGSEA. CDR3 sequence reads: CSVLSLDRGQGPLEQYF.

Considering frequency, this clonotype is medium-sized. The J gene is TRBJ1-2, the V gene TRBV25-1; TCRdb indicates TRBD1, and absent DNA this call remains unverified. Per the germline V gene, CDR1 is MGHDK and CDR2 is SYGVNS. The CDR3 contains 12 residues. CDR3 amino acids: CASSARAYGYTF.

This clonotype registers medium-sized (0.01 to 0.1%) by frequency. This chain uses TRBV21-1 with TRBJ2-1; TCRdb designates TRBD2, a call that cannot be tested without DNA. TRBV21-1 is a recognized pseudogene. This CDR3 region has 16 residues. The chain's CDR3 is CASSRGLAGDHNEQFF.

This clonotype counts as medium-sized by frequency. The V gene is TRBV4-2, the J gene TRBJ2-2; TCRdb's assignment of TRBD1 cannot be checked, as there is no DNA. The CDR3 covers 17 residues. In germline, CDR1 is LGHNA, CDR2 YNFKEQ. CDR3 sequence: CASSPLGGGGDTGELFF.

This rearrangement joins TRBV2 to TRBJ2-4; the TRBD2 assignment by TCRdb is unverifiable without DNA. This CDR3 is 13 amino acids long. Germline assignment: CDR1 SNHLY and CDR2 FYNNEI. CDR3: CASLSQTKNIQYF.

CDR3: CSVELRDGYTF. This chain joins TRBV29-1 and TRBJ1-2. The CDR3 sequence is 11 residues long. CDR1 is SQVTM, CDR2 ANQGSEA, per germline.

The chain combines TRBV7-8 with TRBJ1-4; TCRdb's assignment of TRBD1 cannot be checked, as there is no DNA. The CDR3 has 15 residues. Germline loops: CDR1 SGHVS, CDR2 FQNEAQ. This CDR3 reads CASSTNRATNEKLFF.

The genes are TRBV4-2 and TRBJ2-7. Per the germline V gene, CDR1 is LGHNA and CDR2 is YNFKEQ. This CDR3 has 12 residues. The CDR3 is CASSQERHEQYF.

CDR3 sequence reads: CASSLVGGPYNEQFF. The V gene is TRBV7-2, the J gene TRBJ2-1. Germline V gives CDR1 SGHTA, CDR2 FQGNSA. The CDR3 totals 15 residues.

This clonotype is medium-sized by frequency. This chain links TRBV7-9 with TRBJ2-7; checking the TCRdb D call of TRBD1 is not possible without DNA. The CDR3 has 12 residues. Germline assignment: CDR1 SEHNR and CDR2 FQNEAQ (reference sequence). CDR3 protein: CASSFDSYEQYF. The full variable domain, its missing parts supplied by reference TRBV7-9 and TRBJ2-7, is DTGVSQNPRHKITKRGQNVTFRCDPISEHNRLYWYRQTLGQGPEFLTYFQNEAQLEKSRLLSDRFSAERPKGSFSTLEIQRTEQGDSAMYLCASSFDSYEQYFGPGTRLTVT.

This sequence joins TRBV2 and TRBJ1-6; TCRdb indicates TRBD1, and absent DNA this call remains unverified. Germline V gives CDR1 SNHLY, CDR2 FYNNEI. The CDR3 sequence is 16 residues long. Here the CDR3 reads CASNFDGTGVNSPLHF.